A selection of T cell receptor beta chains follows, all from one sample in a study of T-cell reconstitution after alpha-beta-depleted transplantation in children. TCRdb re-called the PCR reads with MiXCR, one entry per CDR3 protein. The table includes around 380,000 distinct CDR3 sequences, under 13% detected once. This specimen was PBMCs from the stem cell graft donor, taken from the stem cell graft. The receptors shown here come from a human donor who donated a stem cell graft to a child with acute myeloid leukemia. The CDR3 runs from the conserved cysteine through the conserved F or W. A D gene is named only where the DNA matches it firmly. Clone sizes are given selectively: once, few, many, or a class where the clone is expanded.

d_call,j_call,v_call,clone_size,cdr3_nt,cdr3_aa
TRBD2,TRBJ2-5,TRBV5-5,NA,TGTGCCAGCACCTCCCACTTCGGCCTAGCGGGGGGGAAGACCCAGTACTTC,CASTSHFGLAGGKTQYF
TRBD1,TRBJ2-2,TRBV27,NA,TGTGCCAGCAGTTCCATGGGACAGGGGAACAAGGGCGGGGAGCTGTTTTTT,CASSSMGQGNKGGELFF
NA,TRBJ2-5,TRBV20-1,few,TGCAGTGCTAGTAAACCTTATAAACAAGAGACCCAGTACTTC,CSASKPYKQETQYF
TRBD2,TRBJ2-7,TRBV10-3,few,TGTGCCATCAGTGAAAGGCTAGCGGGATCCTCCTACGAGCAGTACTTC,CAISERLAGSSYEQYF
TRBD1,TRBJ1-1,TRBV6-4,few,TGTGCCAGCAGTCTCTACTCCGGGACAGGGTCCGAAGCTTTCTTT,CASSLYSGTGSEAFF
TRBD1,TRBJ1-1,TRBV5-1,NA,TGCGCCAGCAGCTTGTCTGGGACAGGTGAAGCTTTCTTT,CASSLSGTGEAFF
NA,TRBJ1-6,TRBV15,NA,TGTGCCACCAGCAGGGGACCGGAATATAATTCACCCCTCCACTTT,CATSRGPEYNSPLHF
TRBD1,TRBJ1-6,TRBV5-1,many,TGCGCCAGCAGCTTGGCGGGACAGGGGTTTTCACCCCTCCACTTT,CASSLAGQGFSPLHF
NA,TRBJ2-4,TRBV11-2,few,TGTGCCAGCAGCTTAGTTCCAGGTCAGAGCAAAAACATTCAGTACTTC,CASSLVPGQSKNIQYF
NA,TRBJ2-3,TRBV15,few,TGTGCCACCAGCAGAGCGTCAGTTCCAGATACGCAGTATTTT,CATSRASVPDTQYF
NA,TRBJ2-5,TRBV6-1,few,TGTGCCAGCAGTAAACCGGGTGGCGAGACCCAGTACTTC,CASSKPGGETQYF
TRBD2,TRBJ2-4,TRBV15,few,TGTGCCACCAGCGGGAATTGGCGGGAGGACGCCAAAAACATTCAGTACTTC,CATSGNWREDAKNIQYF
NA,TRBJ2-1,TRBV20-1,NA,TGCAGTGCTCAGAACGACAGAACGGAGCAGTTCTTC,CSAQNDRTEQFF
TRBD1,TRBJ1-2,TRBV5-1,few,TGCGCCAGCACCCCGGACAGGGCCGAGGGCTACACCTTC,CASTPDRAEGYTF
TRBD2,TRBJ2-3,TRBV20-1,many,TGCAGTGCTTCCCGCCCTAGCGGGGCTGGGGATACGCAGTATTTT,CSASRPSGAGDTQYF
NA,TRBJ2-7,TRBV7-2,NA,TGTGCCAGCAGCTTAACGGGAGTGCGCTACGAGCAGTACTTC,CASSLTGVRYEQYF